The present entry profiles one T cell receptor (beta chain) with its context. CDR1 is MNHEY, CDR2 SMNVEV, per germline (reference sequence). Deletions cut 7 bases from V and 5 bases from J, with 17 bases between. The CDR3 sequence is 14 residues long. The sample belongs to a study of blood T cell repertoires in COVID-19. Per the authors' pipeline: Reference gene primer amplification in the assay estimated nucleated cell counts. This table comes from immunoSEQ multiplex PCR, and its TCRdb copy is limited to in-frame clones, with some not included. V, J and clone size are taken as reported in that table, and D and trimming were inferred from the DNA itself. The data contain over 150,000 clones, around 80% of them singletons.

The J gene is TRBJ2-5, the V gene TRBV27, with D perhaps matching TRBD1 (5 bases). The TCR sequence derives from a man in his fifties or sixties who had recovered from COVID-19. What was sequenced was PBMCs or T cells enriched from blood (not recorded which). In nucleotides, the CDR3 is TGTGCCAGCACCCTCCAGGGCGATTGGGAGACCCAGTACTTC. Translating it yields CASTLQGDWETQYF.